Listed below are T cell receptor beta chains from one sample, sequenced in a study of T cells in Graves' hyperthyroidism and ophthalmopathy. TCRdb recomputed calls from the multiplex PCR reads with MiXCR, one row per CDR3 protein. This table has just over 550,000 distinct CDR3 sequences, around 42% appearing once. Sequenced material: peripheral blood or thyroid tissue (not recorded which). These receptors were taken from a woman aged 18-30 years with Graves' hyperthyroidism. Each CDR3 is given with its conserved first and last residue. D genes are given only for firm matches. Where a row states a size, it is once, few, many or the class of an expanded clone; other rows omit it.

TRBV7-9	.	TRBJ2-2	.	CASRSPGTGELFF	TGTGCCAGCAGGTCTCCTGGCACCGGGGAGCTGTTTTTT
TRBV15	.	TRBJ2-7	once	CATSRRDSYEQYF	TGTGCCACCAGCAGGCGGGATTCCTACGAGCAGTACTTC
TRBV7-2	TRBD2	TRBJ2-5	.	CASSQDYTSSGETQYF	TGTGCCAGCAGCCAAGATTATACGTCTAGCGGAGAGACCCAGTACTTC
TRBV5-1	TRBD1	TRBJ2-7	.	CASSLDGTGSEQYF	TGCGCCAGCAGCTTGGACGGGACAGGGTCCGAGCAGTACTTC
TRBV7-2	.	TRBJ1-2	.	CASSPSWGDTGGYTF	TGTGCCAGCAGCCCTTCTTGGGGGGATACAGGGGGCTACACCTTC
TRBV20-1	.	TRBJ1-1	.	CSASSSENTEAFF	TGCAGTGCTAGTAGTTCGGAGAACACTGAAGCTTTCTTT
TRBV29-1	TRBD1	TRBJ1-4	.	CSVDGTGDEKLFF	TGCAGCGTGGACGGGACAGGGGATGAAAAACTGTTTTTT
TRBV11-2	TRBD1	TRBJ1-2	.	CASSRQGAMDYGYTF	TGTGCCAGCAGCCGACAGGGGGCGATGGACTATGGCTACACCTTC
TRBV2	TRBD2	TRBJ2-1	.	CASIIAGENNEQFF	TGTGCCAGCATTATAGCGGGGGAAAACAATGAGCAGTTCTTC
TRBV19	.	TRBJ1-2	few	CASSDRNNYGYTF	TGTGCCAGCTCCGACAGGAATAACTATGGCTACACCTTC
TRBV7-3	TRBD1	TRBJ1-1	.	CASSSPGTDQTAYTEAFF	TGCGCCAGCAGCTCCCCCGGGACAGATCAAACGGCGTACACTGAAGCTTTCTTT
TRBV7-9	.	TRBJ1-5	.	CASSYLFGQAHSNQPQHF	TGTGCCAGCAGTTACCTCTTTGGGCAGGCTCATAGCAATCAGCCCCAGCATTTT
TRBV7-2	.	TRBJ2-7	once	CASSFAAGVGEQYF	TGTGCCAGCAGCTTCGCGGCAGGGGTCGGCGAGCAGTACTTC
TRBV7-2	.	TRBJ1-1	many	CASSLADGNTEAFF	TGTGCCAGCAGCTTAGCGGATGGGAACACTGAAGCTTTCTTT
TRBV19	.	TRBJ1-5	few	CASSTVGANQPQHF	TGTGCCAGTAGTACGGTTGGGGCCAATCAGCCCCAGCATTTT
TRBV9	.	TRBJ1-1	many	CASSVEAVNTEAFF	TGTGCCAGCAGCGTAGAAGCCGTGAACACTGAAGCTTTCTTT
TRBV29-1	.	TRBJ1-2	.	CSVEGHGINYGYTF	TGCAGCGTTGAAGGGCACGGGATAAACTATGGCTACACCTTC
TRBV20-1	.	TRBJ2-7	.	CSARGNSYEQYF	TGCAGTGCTAGGGGAAACTCCTACGAGCAGTACTTC
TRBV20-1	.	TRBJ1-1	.	CSARGWTVTEAFF	TGCAGTGCTAGGGGGTGGACAGTCACTGAAGCTTTCTTT
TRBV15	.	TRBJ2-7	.	CATSRAVDNSYEQYF	TGTGCCACCAGCAGAGCCGTAGACAACTCCTACGAGCAGTACTTC
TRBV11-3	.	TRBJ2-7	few	CASVDNSYEQYF	TGTGCCAGCGTGGACAACTCCTACGAGCAGTACTTC
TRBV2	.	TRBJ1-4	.	CASRASFTGKLFF	TGTGCCAGCAGGGCGAGCTTTACGGGAAAACTGTTTTTT
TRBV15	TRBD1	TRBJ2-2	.	CATSRGDRGRYTGELFF	TGTGCCACCAGCAGGGGGGACAGGGGGCGATACACCGGGGAGCTGTTTTTT
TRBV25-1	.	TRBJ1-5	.	CAGSLKGQPQHF	TGTGCCGGCAGTTTAAAAGGGCAGCCCCAGCATTTT
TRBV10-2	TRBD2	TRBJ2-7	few	CASRMTSGRTYEQYF	TGCGCCAGCAGAATGACTAGCGGGAGGACCTACGAGCAGTACTTC
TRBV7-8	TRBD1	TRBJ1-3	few	CASSFRGHRNTIYF	TGCGCCAGCAGCTTCAGGGGGCACAGAAACACCATATATTTT
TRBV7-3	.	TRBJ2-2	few	CASSYDRDTGELFF	TGTGCCAGCAGCTACGACAGAGACACCGGGGAGCTGTTTTTT
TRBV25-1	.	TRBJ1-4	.	CASSITVGEKLFF	TGTGCCAGCAGTATAACCGTGGGTGAAAAACTGTTTTTT
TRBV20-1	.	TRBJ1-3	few	CSASPGLSGNTIYF	TGCAGTGCTAGTCCCGGCCTCTCTGGAAACACCATATATTTT
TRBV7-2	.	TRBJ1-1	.	CASSLRIRGRALNTEAFF	TGTGCCAGCAGCCTCCGGATCAGAGGGAGAGCGCTGAACACTGAAGCTTTCTTT
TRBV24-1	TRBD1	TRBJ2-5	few	CASSQDRGWETQYF	TGTGCCAGCAGCCAGGACAGGGGCTGGGAGACCCAGTACTTC
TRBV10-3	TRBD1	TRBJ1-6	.	CAISTGQGYNSPLHF	TGTGCCATCAGTACGGGACAGGGATATAATTCACCCCTCCACTTT
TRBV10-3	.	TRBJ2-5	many	CAIRAQGSSETQYF	TGTGCCATCAGGGCACAGGGCTCCTCGGAGACCCAGTACTTC
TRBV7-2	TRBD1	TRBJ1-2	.	CASSPGTGFGYTF	TGTGCCAGCAGCCCGGGGACAGGGTTCGGCTACACCTTC
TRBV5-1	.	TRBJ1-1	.	CASSPTTGISTEAFF	TGCGCCAGCAGCCCTACAACCGGGATTAGTACTGAAGCTTTCTTT
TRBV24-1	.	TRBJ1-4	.	CATSKGPLDTEKLFF	TGTGCCACCAGTAAGGGACCATTGGACACTGAAAAACTGTTCTTT
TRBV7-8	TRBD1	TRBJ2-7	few	CASSTDRVGEQYF	TGTGCCAGCAGCACGGACAGGGTGGGAGAGCAGTACTTC
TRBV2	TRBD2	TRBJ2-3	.	CASSDAASGSIDTQYF	TGTGCCAGCAGTGACGCGGCTAGCGGCTCAATCGATACGCAGTATTTT
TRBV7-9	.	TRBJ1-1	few	CASSHQGRAEAFF	TGTGCCAGCAGCCATCAGGGGCGCGCTGAAGCTTTCTTT
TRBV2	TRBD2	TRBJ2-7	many	CASSGLASGNEQYF	TGTGCCAGCAGCGGACTAGCGTCCGGCAACGAGCAGTACTTC
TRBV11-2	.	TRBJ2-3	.	CASSPPGITQYF	TGTGCCAGCAGCCCGCCAGGGATAACGCAGTATTTT
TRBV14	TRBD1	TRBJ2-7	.	CASSQDRGTGPRWEQYF	TGTGCCAGCAGCCAAGACCGCGGGACAGGTCCTCGCTGGGAGCAGTACTTC
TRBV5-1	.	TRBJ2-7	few	CASSLAGLATYEQYF	TGCGCCAGCAGCTTGGCCGGGCTTGCCACCTACGAGCAGTACTTC
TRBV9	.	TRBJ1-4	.	CASSPDPGGKLFF	TGTGCCAGCAGCCCGGACCCCGGGGGGAAACTGTTTTTT
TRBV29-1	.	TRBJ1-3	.	CSVVGAEGNTIYF	TGCAGCGTTGTGGGGGCGGAGGGAAACACCATATATTTT
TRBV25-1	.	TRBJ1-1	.	CAWRSGRVAFF	TGTGCCTGGAGGTCGGGGCGGGTAGCTTTCTTT
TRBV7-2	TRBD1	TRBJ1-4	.	CASSPRGTGSEKLFF	TGTGCCAGCAGCCCCCGGGGGACAGGTTCTGAAAAACTGTTTTTT
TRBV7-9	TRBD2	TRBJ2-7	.	CASSARLAGVDEQYF	TGTGCCAGCAGCGCCCGTCTAGCGGGAGTAGACGAGCAGTACTTC
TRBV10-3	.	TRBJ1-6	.	CAIKGTGLSENSPLHF	TGTGCCATCAAGGGGACCGGTCTGTCTGAAAATTCACCCCTCCACTTT
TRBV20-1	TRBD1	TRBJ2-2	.	CSARDHGQGLNTGELFF	TGCAGTGCTAGAGATCATGGACAGGGACTGAACACCGGGGAGCTGTTTTTT
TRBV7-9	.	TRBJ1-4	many	CASSFDRADEKLFF	TGTGCCAGCAGCTTTGACAGAGCTGACGAAAAACTGTTTTTT
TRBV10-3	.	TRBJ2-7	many	CAISGGMISYEQYF	TGTGCCATCAGTGGGGGGATGATATCCTACGAGCAGTACTTC
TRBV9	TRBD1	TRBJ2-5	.	CASSVEQGWGETQYF	TGTGCCAGCAGCGTAGAACAGGGGTGGGGAGAGACCCAGTACTTC
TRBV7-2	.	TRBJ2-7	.	CASSRDGTLVYEQYF	TGCGCCAGCAGCCGAGACGGGACACTTGTCTACGAGCAGTACTTC